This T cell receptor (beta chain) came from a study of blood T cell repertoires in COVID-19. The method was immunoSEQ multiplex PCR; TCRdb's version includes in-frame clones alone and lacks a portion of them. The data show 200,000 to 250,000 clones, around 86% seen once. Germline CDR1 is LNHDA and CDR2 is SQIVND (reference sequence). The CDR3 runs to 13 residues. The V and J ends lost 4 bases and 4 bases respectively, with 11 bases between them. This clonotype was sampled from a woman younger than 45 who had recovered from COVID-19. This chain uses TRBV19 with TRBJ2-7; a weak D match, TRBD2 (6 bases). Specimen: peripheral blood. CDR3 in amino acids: CASSTVAGYEQYF. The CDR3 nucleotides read TGTGCCAGTAGTACCGTCGCGGGGTACGAGCAGTACTTC.